One and the same sample provided the 18 T cell receptor beta chains below, sequenced in a study of T cell changes during pregnancy in multiple sclerosis. Sequenced by immunoSEQ multiplex PCR; TCRdb stores in-frame clones only, minus some. The sample yields about 69,000 clones, around nine tenths seen once. The sample consisted of CD4+ T cells from peripheral blood mononuclear cells, taken in the third trimester of pregnancy. These receptors were obtained from a female donor in good health, enrolled as a control in a pregnancy study.

The V call is TRBV2, the J call TRBJ1-1; tentatively, D is TRBD1 (6 bases). Germline-derived CDR1 and CDR2 are SNHLY and FYNNEI. V gave up 6 bases and J gave up 11 bases, with 13 bases separating them. This CDR3 is built from 11 residues. As DNA, the CDR3 is TGTGCCAGCAGCGGTACAGGGTCGGCTTTCTTT. As protein: CASSGTGSAFF.

This chain uses TRBV18 with TRBJ1-1; D ambiguous. CDR1 KGHSH and CDR2 LQKENI come from the germline V gene. The CDR3 length is 13 residues. Trimming took 6 bases from V and 11 from J, leaving 19 bases between them. CDR3 protein: CASSPSGGRYAFF. The DNA of the CDR3 is TGTGCCAGCTCCCCCAGCGGAGGCCGGTACGCTTTCTTT.

The CDR3 sequence: CASSQAPGTGVGEQYF. The CDR3 DNA reads as TGTGCCAGCAGCCAAGCTCCCGGGACAGGGGTCGGCGAGCAGTACTTC. The chain couples TRBV4-2 to TRBJ2-7; TRBD1 agrees at 10 bases. The CDR3 spans 16 residues. Germline CDR1 and CDR2: LGHNA and YNFKEQ. J gave up 6 bases and V 1 base, and 9 bases lay outside the gene matches.

V and J are TRBV10-3 and TRBJ1-5; TRBD1 might be the D (6 bases). This CDR3 has 14 residues. The V end was cut by 4 bases, the J end by 4 bases, with 11 bases between. Germline values: CDR1 ENHRY, CDR2 SYGVKD. The CDR3 nucleotides are TGTGCCATCAGTGGGCAGGGGAGAAATCAGCCCCAGCATTTT. This encodes CAISGQGRNQPQHF.

V usage is TRBV9 and J usage is TRBJ1-3; D gene uncertain. The CDR3 is made up of 17 amino acids. V lost 0 bases and J lost 0, with 13 bases in between. The germline V gene encodes CDR1 SGDLS and CDR2 YYNGEE. CDR3 protein: CASSVGQAVSSGNTIYF. DNA of the CDR3: TGTGCCAGCAGCGTAGGGCAGGCCGTTAGCTCTGGAAACACCATATATTTT.

The J gene is TRBJ2-5, the V gene TRBV4-2; D gene unclear. The CDR3 covers 14 residues. The V gene's germline CDR1 is LGHNA and CDR2 YNFKEQ. Trimming left V 1 base short and J 0 bases short, with 6 bases between. In DNA form, the CDR3 reads TGTGCCAGCAGCCAAGGAATAGACCAAGAGACCCAGTACTTC. Its translation: CASSQGIDQETQYF.

This clone has just one count. The J gene is TRBJ1-2, the V gene TRBV19; 10 positions agree with TRBD1. The J segment lost 4 bases and the V segment lost 11 bases, leaving 13 bases of the junction unmatched. Germline CDR1 reads LNHDA; CDR2 reads SQIVND (reference sequence). CDR3 size: 15 residues. This CDR3 is CASDPTGGLAYGYTF. CDR3 sequence (DNA): TGTGCCTCAGACCCGACAGGGGGCTTGGCCTATGGCTACACCTTC.

The rearrangement joins TRBV21-1 to TRBJ1-1. TRBV21-1 is a known pseudogene. The CDR3 length is 18 residues. CDR3 bases: TGTGCCAGCAGCAAAGCTCGGGGGGCCACCTCTGGGAACACTGAAGCTTTCTTT. It specifies CASSKARGATSGNTEAFF.

The chain combines TRBV6-5 with TRBJ2-7; 9 nucleotides agree with TRBD2. Germline CDR1 and CDR2: MNHEY and SVGAGI. The CDR3 has 15 residues. The trim removed 2 bases at V and 6 bases at J, leaving 8 bases unmatched. This CDR3 reads CASSYNSGGQAEQYF. CDR3 nucleotides: TGTGCCAGCAGTTACAATAGCGGGGGCCAAGCCGAGCAGTACTTC.

The chain carries TRBV11-2 and TRBJ2-3; 8 bases line up with TRBD2. Germline loops: CDR1 SGHAT, CDR2 FQNNGV. V lost 4 bases and J lost 3; bases outside the gene matches: 6. This CDR3 is 15 amino acids long. The CDR3 region has the DNA TGTGCCAGCAGCTCGCGGGGGGCCGGAACAGATACGCAGTATTTT. As protein: CASSSRGAGTDTQYF.

This CDR3 reads CASSQDAHARYEQYF. CDR3 nucleotides: TGTGCCAGCAGCCAAGATGCACACGCCCGCTACGAGCAGTACTTC. The V and J genes are TRBV4-2 and TRBJ2-7, with unresolved D. The CDR3 is made up of 15 amino acids. CDR1 is LGHNA, CDR2 YNFKEQ, per germline. Trimming left V 0 bases short and J 3 bases short, with 12 bases between.

This clone was recorded only once. This chain uses TRBV14 with TRBJ2-1; the match to TRBD2 covers 8 bases. Germline CDR1 SGHDN, CDR2 FVKESK. The J segment lost 2 bases and the V segment lost 4 bases, leaving 19 bases of the junction unmatched. The CDR3 runs to 20 residues. CDR3 sequence reads: CASSLMIGRGGNVAYNEQFF. The CDR3 DNA reads TGTGCCAGCAGCCTCATGATCGGTCGGGGGGGCAACGTCGCCTACAATGAGCAGTTCTTC. Looking up the rest from reference TRBV14 and TRBJ2-1 gives the full variable domain: EAGVTQFPSHSVIEKGQTVTLRCDPISGHDNLYWYRRVMGKEIKFLLHFVKESKQDESGMPNNRFLAERTGGTYSTLKVQPAELEDSGVYFCASSLMIGRGGNVAYNEQFFGPGTRLTVL.

V usage is TRBV11-3 and J usage is TRBJ1-2; weak D call: TRBD1 (6 bases). Germline values: CDR1 SGHNT, CDR2 YENEEA. V was shortened by 5 bases and J by 1 base, with 14 bases between the two germline ends. CDR3 length: 15 amino acids. This CDR3 reads CASSGRLDSNYGYTF. The CDR3 nucleotides are TGTGCCAGCAGCGGACGCCTGGACAGTAACTATGGCTACACCTTC.

The V gene is TRBV7-9, the J gene TRBJ2-3, with 9 bases fitting TRBD1. CDR3 size: 14 residues. J was trimmed by 3 bases and V by 4 bases; bases with no gene match: 2. CDR1 is SEHNR and CDR2 is FQNEAQ in the germline V gene (reference sequence). The CDR3 DNA reads as TGTGCCAGCAGCTCCGGGACAGGGACAGATACGCAGTATTTT. It translates to CASSSGTGTDTQYF.

The chain combines TRBV9 with TRBJ1-2; D remains ambiguous. This CDR3 spans 13 amino acids. V was clipped by 2 bases and J by 3 bases, with 8 bases between them. Germline CDR1 and CDR2: SGDLS and YYNGEE. The CDR3 coding sequence is TGTGCCAGCAGCGTCGGGGAACACTATGGCTACACCTTC. Protein product: CASSVGEHYGYTF.

The rearrangement uses TRBV7-2 and TRBJ2-3; D not resolved. CDR1 SGHTA and CDR2 FQGNSA come from the germline V gene. CDR3 length: 14 residues. Between the trimmed V and J ends, which lost 1 base and 1 base, there was a span of 6 bases. CDR3 DNA: TGTGCCAGCAGCTTAGGTTGGCGCACAGATACGCAGTATTTT. This encodes CASSLGWRTDTQYF.

This clone turned up a few times. Written as DNA, the CDR3 is TGCAGCGTTCAGGTCATGAACACTGAAGCTTTCTTT. It is translated as CSVQVMNTEAFF. This chain joins TRBV29-1 and TRBJ1-1; D uncertain. The V end lost 5 bases, the J end lost 0 bases, and 7 bases lay between the germline ends. Germline V lookup: CDR1 SQVTM, CDR2 ANQGSEA. The CDR3 covers 12 residues.

V and J are TRBV19 and TRBJ1-1; 11 nucleotides align to TRBD1. CDR3 length equals 14 residues. V gave up 5 bases and J gave up 11 bases; unmatched junction bases: 10. Germline CDR1 LNHDA, CDR2 SQIVND (reference sequence). Here the CDR3 reads CASSPLGDRGGAFF. As DNA, the CDR3 is TGTGCCAGTAGTCCCCTCGGGGACAGGGGGGGGGCTTTCTTT.